This paragraph covers one T cell receptor (beta chain) sequence. Its specificity is not known. These data belong to a study of shared clonotypes between healthy human individuals. Study-level background: Those who served as donors were a couple of women and three men between the ages of 18 and 49. Findings and limits, study-wide: Memory subsets had estimated richness that was generally smaller than that of naive subsets.

CD8 cells regarded as naive lacked CD45RO, were positively chosen for CCR7, and omitted terminally differentiated effector memory CD45RA+ cells. Researchers divided each subset's genomic DNA evenly across several immunoSEQ plates. Clones were sequenced by immunoSEQ multiplex PCR, and TCRdb holds only the in-frame ones, with some missing. The sample lists 2 million to 2.5 million clones, approximately 94% seen once, with 1.5% to 2% in the top ten. The sequenced sample consisted of naive CD8+ T cells from PBMCs. This TCR was sampled from a man younger than 30 in good health. Some clones in this sample may be carry-over from other donors' samples.

DNA of the CDR3: TGTGCCAGCAGCTTATCTGGGGGTCGAGTTTACGAGCAGTACTTC. Translated, it gives CASSLSGGRVYEQYF. The chain combines TRBV7-2 with TRBJ2-7; tentatively, D is TRBD1 or TRBD2 (5 bases each). V was pared by 2 bases and J by 4 bases, with 15 bases between. Germline values: CDR1 SGHTA, CDR2 FQGNSA. CDR3 length equals 15 residues.